This T cell receptor (beta chain) was recorded in a study of T cells in Graves' hyperthyroidism and ophthalmopathy. The CDR3 regions of TCR beta were amplified from RNA transcripts. A set of HTBI primers served as the primers for a first-round RT-PCR of the TCR CDR3. TCRdb called the multiplex PCR reads again in MiXCR, with one record for every CDR3 protein. The table has over 200,000 distinct CDR3 sequences, approximately 17% seen once. This clonotype was seen a handful of times. CDR3 length: 14 residues. Germline CDR1 reads MDHEN; CDR2 reads SYDVKM. Trimming cost V 4 bases and J 2 bases, with 12 bases left between them.

This TCR came from a man aged 50 to 60 with Graves' hyperthyroidism. The sequencing sample was made of blood. The J gene is TRBJ2-7, the V gene TRBV28, with D possibly matching TRBD2 (6 bases). CDR3 loop: CASSSGASAYEQYF. For the CDR3, the DNA is TGTGCCAGCAGTTCCGGGGCTAGCGCCTACGAGCAGTACTTC.